Shown below are 5 T cell receptor beta chains from a single sample sequenced in a study of post-analysis software for immune sequencing data. Unique molecular identifiers were carried by the TCR beta cDNA libraries. TCRdb re-called the PCR reads with MiXCR, one entry per CDR3 protein. Of almost 700,000 distinct CDR3 sequences in the sample, approximately 60% were seen once. Whole-study findings and limits: In patients, TRBV5-6, TRBV5-1 and TRBV20-1 belonged to roughly 5 TRBV segments found more frequently than in controls.

Antigens for these TCRs are unknown. Source material: blood. The receptors were gathered from a girl aged 2-10 years with multiple sclerosis.

The V gene is TRBV7-9, the J gene TRBJ2-3; 7 bases match TRBD2. The CDR3 loop spans 12 amino acids. V trimming: 4 bases; J trimming: 12 bases; junction bases outside the gene matches: 7. Germline V CDR1 and CDR2: SEHNR, FQNEAQ (reference sequence). DNA of the CDR3: TGTGCCAGCAGCTCAACCGGGACTAAACAGTATTTT. Translating gives CASSSTGTKQYF.

This clonotype was picked up a small number of times. The V call is TRBV10-3, the J call TRBJ2-2; D gene ambiguous. V was pared by 3 bases and J by 0 bases, with 11 bases between. The germline CDR1 and CDR2 sequences are ENHRY and SYGVKD. The length of the CDR3 is 16 residues. The chain's CDR3 is CAISDPPRTNTGELFF. CDR3 nucleotide sequence: TGTGCCATCAGTGATCCCCCCAGGACGAACACCGGGGAGCTGTTTTTT.

This clonotype is a singleton in its sample. The gene calls are TRBV27 and TRBJ2-3, with TRBD1 identical over 8 bases. V shed 2 bases, J shed 4 bases, and the junction held 14 bases outside the gene matches. This CDR3 is 18 amino acids long. Germline lookup yields CDR1 MNHEY and CDR2 SMNVEV (reference sequence). DNA of the CDR3: TGTGCCAGCAGTTTAGATCTCCAGGGGGCGCCCCGGGCAGATACGCAGTATTTT. Translated, it gives CASSLDLQGAPRADTQYF.

This rearrangement joins TRBV6-2 or TRBV6-3 to TRBJ2-1; D might be TRBD1 (8 bases). The V end was cut by 6 bases, the J end by 1 base, with 16 bases between. Germline loops: CDR1 MNHEY, CDR2 SVGEGT. This CDR3 has 16 amino acids. CDR3 sequence (DNA): TGTGCCAGCAGAGCAATACAGGGGGGGTCCTACAATGAGCAGTTCTTC. Amino acids: CASRAIQGGSYNEQFF.

This chain links TRBV29-1 with TRBJ2-3, with D possibly TRBD2 on 6 matching bases. CDR1 and CDR2 (germline): SQVTM, ANQGSEA. V was cut by 6 bases and J by 10 bases, with 11 bases left in between. The CDR3 consists of 10 residues. In nucleotides, the CDR3 is TGCAGCGTGGGACTCGCTTCGCAGTATTTT. This gives the protein CSVGLASQYF.